This TCR beta chain was found in a study of CD8+ T cells in alopecia areata. Notes on the study in general: Sequencing of scalp tissue also captures the resident alphabeta T cells of normal skin. Both scalp clonality and the expanded CD8+ clones among the top 100 showed a significant decrease with tofacitinib.

Treatment denoted: oral pan-JAK inhibitor, 5-10 mg twice daily. Peripheral blood and lesional scalp punch biopsies came from alopecia areata patients. CD4+ and CD8+ T cells were sorted from PBMCs stained for CD3, CD4 and CD8. Extracted RNA was reverse transcribed into cDNA, the sequencing template. Clones were sequenced by immunoSEQ multiplex PCR, and TCRdb holds only the in-frame ones, with some missing. The sample lists some 150,000 clones, roughly 54% occurring once. Concerning this clone: Its antigen is as yet unknown.

The CDR3 runs to 15 residues. Per germline, CDR1 GTSNPN and CDR2 SVGIG (reference sequence). Trimming shortened V by 1 base and J by 0 bases, and 11 bases separated the two germline ends. The sequencing here drew on CD8+ T cells sorted from blood, taken at week 4, from a patient treated with tofacitinib. This receptor was obtained from a human donor with alopecia areata. The V call is TRBV30, the J call TRBJ2-3; the D is unclear. The CDR3 is CAWSEEEDSTDTQYF. CDR3 coding DNA: TGTGCCTGGAGTGAAGAGGAAGATAGCACAGATACGCAGTATTTT.